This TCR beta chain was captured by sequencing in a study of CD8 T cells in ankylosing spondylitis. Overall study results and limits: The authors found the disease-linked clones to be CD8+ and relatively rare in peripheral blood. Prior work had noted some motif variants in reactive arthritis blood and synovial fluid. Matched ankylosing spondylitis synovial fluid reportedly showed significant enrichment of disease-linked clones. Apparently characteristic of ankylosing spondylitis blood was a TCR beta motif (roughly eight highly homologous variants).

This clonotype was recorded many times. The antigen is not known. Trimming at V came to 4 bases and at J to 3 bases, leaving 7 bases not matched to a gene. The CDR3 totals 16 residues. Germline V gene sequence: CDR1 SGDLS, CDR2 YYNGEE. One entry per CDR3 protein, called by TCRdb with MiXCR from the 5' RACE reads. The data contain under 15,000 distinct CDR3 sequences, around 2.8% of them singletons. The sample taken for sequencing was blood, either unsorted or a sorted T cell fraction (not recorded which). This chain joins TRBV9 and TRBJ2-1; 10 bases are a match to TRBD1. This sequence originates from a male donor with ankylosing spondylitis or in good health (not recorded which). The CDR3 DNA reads TGTGCCAGCAGCCCGATTCGGACAGGGGGCTACAATGAGCAGTTCTTC. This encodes CASSPIRTGGYNEQFF. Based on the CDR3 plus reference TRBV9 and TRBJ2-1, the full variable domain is DSGVTQTPKHLITATGQRVTLRCSPRSGDLSVYWYQQSLDQGLQFLIQYYNGEERAKGNILERFSAQQFPDLHSELNLSSLELGDSALYFCASSPIRTGGYNEQFFGPGTRLTVL.